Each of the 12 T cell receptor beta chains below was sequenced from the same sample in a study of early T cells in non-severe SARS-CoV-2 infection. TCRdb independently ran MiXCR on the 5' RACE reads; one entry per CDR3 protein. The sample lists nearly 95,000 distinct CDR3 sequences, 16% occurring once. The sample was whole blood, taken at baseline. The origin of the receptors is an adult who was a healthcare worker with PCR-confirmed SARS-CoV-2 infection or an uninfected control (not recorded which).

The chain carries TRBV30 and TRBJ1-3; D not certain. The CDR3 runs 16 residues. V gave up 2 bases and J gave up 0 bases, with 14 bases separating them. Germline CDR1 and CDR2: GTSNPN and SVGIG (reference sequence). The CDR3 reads CAWSQTGVSSGNTIYF. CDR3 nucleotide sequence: TGTGCCTGGAGTCAGACCGGAGTTTCCTCTGGAAACACCATATATTTT.

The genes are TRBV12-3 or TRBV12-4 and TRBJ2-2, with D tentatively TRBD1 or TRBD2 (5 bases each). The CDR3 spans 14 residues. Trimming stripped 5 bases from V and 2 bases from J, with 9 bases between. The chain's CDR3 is CASSGTVNTGELFF. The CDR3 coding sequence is TGTGCCAGCAGTGGGACGGTTAACACCGGGGAGCTGTTTTTT.

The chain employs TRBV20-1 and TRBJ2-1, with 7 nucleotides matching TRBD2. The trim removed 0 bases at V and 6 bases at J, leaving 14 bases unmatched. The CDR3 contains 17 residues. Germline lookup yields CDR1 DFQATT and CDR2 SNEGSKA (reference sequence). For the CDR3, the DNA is TGCAGTGCTAGAGACCACGTTGGTGGGAGGGCCTTCAATGAGCAGTTCTTC. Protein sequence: CSARDHVGGRAFNEQFF.

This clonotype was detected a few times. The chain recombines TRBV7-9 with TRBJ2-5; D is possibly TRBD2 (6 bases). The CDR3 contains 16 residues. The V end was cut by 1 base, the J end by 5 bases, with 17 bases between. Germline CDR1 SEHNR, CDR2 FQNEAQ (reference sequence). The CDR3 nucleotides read TGTGCCAGCAGCTTAGAGGCGGGAAAGGGGCCGGAGACCCAGTACTTC. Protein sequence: CASSLEAGKGPETQYF.

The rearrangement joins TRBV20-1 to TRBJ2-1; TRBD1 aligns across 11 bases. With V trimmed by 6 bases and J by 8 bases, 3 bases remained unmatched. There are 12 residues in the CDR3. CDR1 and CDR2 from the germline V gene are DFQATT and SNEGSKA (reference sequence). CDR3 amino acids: CSAQDRGHEQFF. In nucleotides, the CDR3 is TGCAGTGCGCAGGACAGGGGGCATGAGCAGTTCTTC.

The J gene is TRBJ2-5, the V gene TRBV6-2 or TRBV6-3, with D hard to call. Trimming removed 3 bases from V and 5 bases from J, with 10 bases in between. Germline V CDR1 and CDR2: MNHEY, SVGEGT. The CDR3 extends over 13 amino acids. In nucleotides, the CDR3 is TGTGCCAGCAGTTATTGGTCTTGGGAGACCCAGTACTTC. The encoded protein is CASSYWSWETQYF.

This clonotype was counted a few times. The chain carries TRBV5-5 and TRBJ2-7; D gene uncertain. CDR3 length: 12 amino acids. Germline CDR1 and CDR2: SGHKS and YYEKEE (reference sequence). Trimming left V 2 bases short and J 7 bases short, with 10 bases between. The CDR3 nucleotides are TGTGCCAGCAGCTTTGAGTCACGGGAGCAGTACTTC. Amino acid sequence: CASSFESREQYF. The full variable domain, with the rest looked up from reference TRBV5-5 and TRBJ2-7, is DAGVTQSPTHLIKTRGQQVTLRCSPISGHKSVSWYQQVLGQGPQFIFQYYEKEERGRGNFPDRFSARQFPNYSSELNVNALLLGDSALYLCASSFESREQYFGPGTRLTVT.

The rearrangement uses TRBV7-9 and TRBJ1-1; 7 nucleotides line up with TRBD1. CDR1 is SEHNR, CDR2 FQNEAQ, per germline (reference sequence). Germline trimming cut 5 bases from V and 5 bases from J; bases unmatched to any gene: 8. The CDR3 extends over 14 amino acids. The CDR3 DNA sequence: TGTGCCAGCAGCACCGAAGGGGGCCGGACTGAAGCTTTCTTT. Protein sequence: CASSTEGGRTEAFF.

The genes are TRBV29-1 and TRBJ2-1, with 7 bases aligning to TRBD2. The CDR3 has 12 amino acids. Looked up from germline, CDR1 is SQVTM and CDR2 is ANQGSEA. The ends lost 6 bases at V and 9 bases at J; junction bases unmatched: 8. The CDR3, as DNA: TGCAGCGTCTGGACTAGTTCCTCTGAGCAGTTCTTC. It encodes CSVWTSSSEQFF.

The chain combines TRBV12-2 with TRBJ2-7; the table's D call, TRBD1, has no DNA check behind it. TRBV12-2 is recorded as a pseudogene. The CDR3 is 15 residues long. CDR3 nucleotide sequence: TGTGCAAGTCGCTTATGGGGGACGGTAACCTACGAGCAGTACTTC. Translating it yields CASRLWGTVTYEQYF.

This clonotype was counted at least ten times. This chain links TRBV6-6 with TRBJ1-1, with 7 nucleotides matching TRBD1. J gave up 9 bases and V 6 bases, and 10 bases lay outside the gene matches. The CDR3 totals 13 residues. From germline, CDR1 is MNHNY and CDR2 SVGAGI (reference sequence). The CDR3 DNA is TGTGCCAGCAGCTATGGGGGGACAGACCAAGCTTTCTTT. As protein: CASSYGGTDQAFF.

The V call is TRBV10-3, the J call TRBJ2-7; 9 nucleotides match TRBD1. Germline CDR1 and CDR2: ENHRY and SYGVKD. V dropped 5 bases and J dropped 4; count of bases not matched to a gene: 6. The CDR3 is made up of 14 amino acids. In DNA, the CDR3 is TGTGCCATCAGTTCCGGGACAGGGAATTACGAGCAGTACTTC. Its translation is CAISSGTGNYEQYF.